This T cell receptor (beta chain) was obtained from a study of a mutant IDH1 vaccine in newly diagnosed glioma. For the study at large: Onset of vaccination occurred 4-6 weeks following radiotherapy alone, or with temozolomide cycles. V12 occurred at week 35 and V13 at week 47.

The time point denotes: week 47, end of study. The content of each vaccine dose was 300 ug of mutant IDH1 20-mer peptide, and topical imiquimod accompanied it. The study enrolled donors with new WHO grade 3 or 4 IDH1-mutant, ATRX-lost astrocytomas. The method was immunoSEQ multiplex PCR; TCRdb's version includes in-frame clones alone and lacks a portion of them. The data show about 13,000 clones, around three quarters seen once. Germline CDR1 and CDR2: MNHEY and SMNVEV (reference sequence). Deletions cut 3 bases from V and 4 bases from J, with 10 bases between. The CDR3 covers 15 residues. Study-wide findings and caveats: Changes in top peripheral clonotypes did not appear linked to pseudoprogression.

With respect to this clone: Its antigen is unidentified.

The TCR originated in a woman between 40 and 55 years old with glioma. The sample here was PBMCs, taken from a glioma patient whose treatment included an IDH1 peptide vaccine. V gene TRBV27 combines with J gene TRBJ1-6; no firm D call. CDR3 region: CASSLWTVYNSPLHF. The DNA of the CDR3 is TGTGCCAGCAGTTTGTGGACGGTTTATAATTCACCCCTCCACTTT.